This T cell receptor (beta chain) was observed in a study of T cells in Graves' hyperthyroidism and ophthalmopathy. The CDR3 consists of 14 residues. Germline V lookup: CDR1 SGHAT, CDR2 FQNNGV. Trimming removed 0 bases at V and 8 bases at J, with 13 bases between. This clonotype was found many times. TCR beta CDR3 sequences were amplified from RNA transcripts. HTBI primers were employed in a first-round RT-PCR of the TCR CDR3. TCRdb ran MiXCR on the multiplex PCR reads and lists one entry per CDR3 protein. The sample lists 480,000 or so distinct CDR3 sequences; about 15% were seen once. Newly diagnosed hyperthyroidism, duration under 2 months, in patients aged 18 to 65. PBMCs were collected from an approximately 9 ml volume of fresh peripheral blood.

The sample taken for sequencing was blood. The TCR comes from a woman younger than 30 with Graves' hyperthyroidism. The chain is built from TRBV11-2 and TRBJ1-2; TRBD1 might be the D (5 bases). The CDR3 loop is CASSLEGPLWGYTF. CDR3 nucleotide sequence: TGTGCCAGCAGCTTAGAGGGGCCGCTCTGGGGCTACACCTTC.